A single sample is the source of the 6 T cell receptor beta chains below, sequenced in a study of T cells after yellow fever vaccination. TCRdb used MiXCR to reprocess the 5' RACE reads, holding one entry per CDR3 protein. The table lists about 160,000 distinct CDR3 sequences, around 7.2% of them singletons. The material sequenced was CD4+ T cells sorted from PBMCs, taken about 5 days after the first yellow fever vaccination. These receptors all come from a man aged 18 to 29 who received the YFV17D yellow fever vaccine.

This clonotype was seen a few times. DNA for the CDR3: TGTGCCATCAGACAGGCCGGGGATTCACCCCTCCACTTT. Translated: CAIRQAGDSPLHF. The V call is TRBV10-3, the J call TRBJ1-6, with a weak D call TRBD1 (5 bases). Germline V gene lookup returns CDR1 ENHRY and CDR2 SYGVKD. V lost 6 bases and J 8 bases, leaving 11 bases between the germline ends. The CDR3 totals 13 residues.

This clonotype was seen at least ten times. The gene calls are TRBV6-1 and TRBJ2-4; maybe TRBD1 (5 bases). Trimming shortened V by 10 bases and J by 5 bases, and 18 bases separated the two germline ends. CDR3 length equals 14 residues. Germline V gene data show CDR1 as MNHNS and CDR2 as SASEGT. The CDR3 sequence is CATRKDMSQNIQYF. The CDR3, as DNA: TGTGCCACTCGTAAGGACATGTCTCAAAACATTCAGTACTTC.

This clonotype was detected many times. The rearrangement uses TRBV5-1 and TRBJ2-7; TRBD1 matches 8 bases. This CDR3 spans 14 amino acids. V lost 4 bases to trimming and J lost 3 bases; unmatched junction nucleotides: 6. Germline-derived CDR1 and CDR2 are SGHRS and YFSETQ. The CDR3 nucleotides are TGCGCCAGCAGCGAACAGGGGGAAGGCTACGAGCAGTACTTC. Translating gives CASSEQGEGYEQYF.

This clonotype has just a few counts. CDR3 sequence (DNA): TGTGCCAGCAGCGTAGATCCGGGACAGGGTATACATTTT. Its translation is CASSVDPGQGIHF. The rearrangement links TRBV9 to TRBJ1-5; 9 bases agree with TRBD1. The CDR3 consists of 13 residues. Germline V lookup: CDR1 SGDLS, CDR2 YYNGEE. V was pared by 0 bases and J by 16 bases, with 8 bases of the junction left unmatched.

This clonotype showed up many times. The chain has TRBV7-7 and TRBJ2-2, with TRBD1 identical over 9 bases. Unmatched junction bases numbered 4, after V lost 5 bases and J lost 6 bases. The CDR3 covers 14 residues. Germline lookup yields CDR1 SSHAT and CDR2 FNYEAQ (reference sequence). CDR3 in amino acids: CASSRGQGSGELFF. CDR3 DNA: TGTGCCAGCAGCCGGGGACAGGGTTCCGGGGAGCTGTTTTTT.

This clonotype was observed many times. V is TRBV28 and J is TRBJ1-6; TRBD1 matches 11 bases. V shed 4 bases and J 7 bases; nucleotides not matched to a gene: 9. The germline gives CDR1 MDHEN, CDR2 SYDVKM. The CDR3 is made up of 17 amino acids. CDR3 amino acids: CASSSSGTGGINSPLHF. CDR3 DNA sequence: TGTGCCAGCAGTTCCTCCGGGACAGGGGGAATAAATTCACCCCTCCACTTT. Using reference TRBV28 and TRBJ1-6 for the parts outside the CDR3, the full variable domain is DVKVTQSSRYLVKRTGEKVFLECVQDMDHENMFWYRQDPGLGLRLIYFSYDVKMKEKGDIPEGYSVSREKKERFSLILESASTNQTSMYLCASSSSGTGGINSPLHFGNGTRLTVT.